This TCR beta chain was identified in a study of CD8 T cells in ankylosing spondylitis. Researchers built TCR beta libraries using quantitative 5'-RACE with molecular barcodes. Via MiXCR, TCRdb re-called the 5' RACE reads, giving one row per CDR3 protein. The table lists about 240,000 distinct CDR3 sequences, roughly 8.6% of them singletons. The CDR3 spans 16 residues. The germline gives CDR1 LGHNA, CDR2 YSLEER. The V gene lost 7 bases and the J gene lost 0 bases, with 16 bases spanning the gap. This clonotype has a count of ten or more. The clonotype comes from a male donor with ankylosing spondylitis or in good health (not recorded which). The sample taken for sequencing was blood, either unsorted or a sorted T cell fraction (not recorded which). The chain combines TRBV4-3 with TRBJ2-1; weak D call: TRBD2 (7 bases). The CDR3 here is CASTPGASGSYNEQFF. The CDR3 coding sequence is TGCGCCAGCACCCCGGGGGCTAGCGGCTCCTACAATGAGCAGTTCTTC.